This is a list of T cell receptor beta chains from one sample in a study of beta chain features in type 1 diabetes. TCRdb keeps only in-frame clones here, not all; method: immunoSEQ multiplex PCR. The table shows roughly 150,000 clones, with around 9.7% occurring only once. The sequenced material came from central memory CD4+ T cells from blood. These receptors were obtained from a woman aged 25 to 45 with type 1 diabetes. CDR3s include the opening cysteine and the closing phenylalanine or tryptophan. The order of the fields is D gene, clone size, J gene, CDR3 length, V gene, CDR3 DNA, CDR3 protein. A D gene is named only where the DNA matches it firmly. Clone sizes are given selectively: once, few, many, or a class where the clone is expanded.

d_call: -
clone_size: -
j_call: TRBJ1-2
cdr3_length: 14
v_call: TRBV13
cdr3_nt: TGTGCCAGCAGCTTAGTATCGCGAAGGAGTGGCTACACCTTC
cdr3_aa: CASSLVSRRSGYTF

d_call: TRBD2
clone_size: -
j_call: TRBJ2-1
cdr3_length: 16
v_call: TRBV9
cdr3_nt: TGTGCCAGCAGCGTAGGGGGGACTAGCGGACACAATGAGCAGTTCTTC
cdr3_aa: CASSVGGTSGHNEQFF

d_call: TRBD2
clone_size: -
j_call: TRBJ2-1
cdr3_length: 15
v_call: TRBV30
cdr3_nt: TGTGCCTGGAGACTAACTAGCGGGAGTTGGGATGAGCAGTTCTTC
cdr3_aa: CAWRLTSGSWDEQFF

d_call: TRBD2
clone_size: medium-sized
j_call: TRBJ2-1
cdr3_length: 17
v_call: TRBV5-1
cdr3_nt: TGCGCCAGCAGCGTTTCACCCGTAGCGGGAGCACCCGGTGAGCAGTTCTTC
cdr3_aa: CASSVSPVAGAPGEQFF

d_call: -
clone_size: -
j_call: TRBJ1-2
cdr3_length: 14
v_call: TRBV6-5
cdr3_nt: TGTGCCAGCAGTGAAGGTCCGGGTGTCTATGGCTACACCTTC
cdr3_aa: CASSEGPGVYGYTF

d_call: TRBD1
clone_size: -
j_call: TRBJ1-2
cdr3_length: 14
v_call: TRBV6-1
cdr3_nt: TGTGCCAGCAGTCCCCGGACAGGGGGCGTAGGCTACACCTTC
cdr3_aa: CASSPRTGGVGYTF

d_call: -
clone_size: few
j_call: TRBJ1-1
cdr3_length: 10
v_call: TRBV7-9
cdr3_nt: TGTGCCAGCAGCTTCTTCGAAGCTTTCTTT
cdr3_aa: CASSFFEAFF

d_call: -
clone_size: few
j_call: TRBJ1-1
cdr3_length: 16
v_call: TRBV5-1
cdr3_nt: TGCGCCAGCAGCTTGGCGACAACAGGGCTCGACACTGAAGCTTTCTTT
cdr3_aa: CASSLATTGLDTEAFF

d_call: TRBD2
clone_size: -
j_call: TRBJ2-7
cdr3_length: 16
v_call: TRBV2
cdr3_nt: TGTGCCAGCAGTGACTTCATCGGACTAGCTAAGTACGAGCAGTACTTC
cdr3_aa: CASSDFIGLAKYEQYF

d_call: -
clone_size: -
j_call: TRBJ2-7
cdr3_length: 15
v_call: TRBV5-1
cdr3_nt: TGCGCCAGCAGCCCGGGATCGGCAGGTGTCTACGAGCAGTACTTC
cdr3_aa: CASSPGSAGVYEQYF

d_call: TRBD1
clone_size: -
j_call: TRBJ1-2
cdr3_length: 13
v_call: TRBV28
cdr3_nt: TGTGCCAGCAGTTTCGCCCAGGGGGCTGGCTACACCTTC
cdr3_aa: CASSFAQGAGYTF

d_call: -
clone_size: -
j_call: TRBJ1-5
cdr3_length: 14
v_call: TRBV28
cdr3_nt: TGTGCCATTCGAGGGGGGGTTAGGGATCAGCCCCAGCATTTT
cdr3_aa: CAIRGGVRDQPQHF

d_call: -
clone_size: few
j_call: TRBJ2-6
cdr3_length: 15
v_call: TRBV29-1
cdr3_nt: TGCAGCGTTGGGGGCTTGGGTTCTGGGGCCAACGTCCTGACTTTC
cdr3_aa: CSVGGLGSGANVLTF

d_call: -
clone_size: -
j_call: TRBJ2-7
cdr3_length: 16
v_call: TRBV21-1
cdr3_nt: TGTGCCAGCAGCAGTGGCGGACCACTCCACGGGGACGAGCAGTACTTC
cdr3_aa: CASSSGGPLHGDEQYF

d_call: TRBD1
clone_size: many
j_call: TRBJ2-5
cdr3_length: 13
v_call: TRBV29-1
cdr3_nt: TGCAGCGTCGACCAGGGGGCGCGGGAGACCCAGTACTTC
cdr3_aa: CSVDQGARETQYF

d_call: -
clone_size: -
j_call: TRBJ2-3
cdr3_length: 15
v_call: TRBV7-3
cdr3_nt: TGTGCCAGCAGCACCTGGGGCGGAAGCACAGATACGCAGTATTTT
cdr3_aa: CASSTWGGSTDTQYF

d_call: -
clone_size: few
j_call: TRBJ1-1
cdr3_length: 11
v_call: TRBV30
cdr3_nt: TGTGCCTGGGACAAGAACACTGAAGCTTTCTTT
cdr3_aa: CAWDKNTEAFF

d_call: -
clone_size: few
j_call: TRBJ2-1
cdr3_length: 15
v_call: TRBV6-5
cdr3_nt: TGTGCCAGCAGTTACCCGCAATGGGGGCGGGATGAGCAGTTCTTC
cdr3_aa: CASSYPQWGRDEQFF

d_call: -
clone_size: -
j_call: TRBJ2-7
cdr3_length: 12
v_call: TRBV29-1
cdr3_nt: TGCAGCGTTGACAACAGGGAAGACGAGCAGTACTTC
cdr3_aa: CSVDNREDEQYF

d_call: TRBD2
clone_size: -
j_call: TRBJ2-3
cdr3_length: 14
v_call: TRBV5-1
cdr3_nt: TGCGCCAGCAGCTGGGGACTAGCGTCAGATACGCAGTATTTT
cdr3_aa: CASSWGLASDTQYF

d_call: TRBD1
clone_size: -
j_call: TRBJ2-5
cdr3_length: 14
v_call: TRBV11-2
cdr3_nt: TGTGCCAGCAGCCGGGGACAGGGGATGGAGACCCAGTACTTC
cdr3_aa: CASSRGQGMETQYF

d_call: -
clone_size: few
j_call: TRBJ2-1
cdr3_length: 14
v_call: TRBV7-3
cdr3_nt: TGTGCCAGCAGCTTAAATCCTAGCTACAATGAGCAGTTCTTC
cdr3_aa: CASSLNPSYNEQFF

d_call: -
clone_size: -
j_call: TRBJ2-1
cdr3_length: 14
v_call: TRBV30
cdr3_nt: TGTGCCTGGCAGAAGAAAAGCTCCTACAATGAGCAGTTCTTC
cdr3_aa: CAWQKKSSYNEQFF

d_call: -
clone_size: few
j_call: TRBJ1-1
cdr3_length: 13
v_call: TRBV19
cdr3_nt: TGTGCCAGTAGTAGCCGGTTGAACACTGAAGCTTTCTTT
cdr3_aa: CASSSRLNTEAFF

d_call: -
clone_size: -
j_call: TRBJ2-1
cdr3_length: 13
v_call: TRBV10-3
cdr3_nt: TGTGCCATCAGTGCAGGAACCTACAATGAGCAGTTCTTC
cdr3_aa: CAISAGTYNEQFF

d_call: TRBD1
clone_size: -
j_call: TRBJ1-1
cdr3_length: 13
v_call: TRBV5-6
cdr3_nt: TGTGCCAGCAGCACCCGTGACAGGGCTGAAGCTTTCTTT
cdr3_aa: CASSTRDRAEAFF

d_call: -
clone_size: -
j_call: TRBJ1-2
cdr3_length: 13
v_call: TRBV6-5
cdr3_nt: TGTGCCAGCAGCCTCGTGGGGAGCTATGGCTACACCTTC
cdr3_aa: CASSLVGSYGYTF

d_call: TRBD2
clone_size: few
j_call: TRBJ2-7
cdr3_length: 19
v_call: TRBV4-1
cdr3_nt: TGCGCCAGCAGCAAATCATCCCTCCCCGCGGGAGGATACTCCTACGAGCAGTACTTC
cdr3_aa: CASSKSSLPAGGYSYEQYF

d_call: TRBD1
clone_size: -
j_call: TRBJ1-1
cdr3_length: 15
v_call: TRBV18
cdr3_nt: TGTGCCAGCTCATCAAGACAGGGGGCGGACACTGAAGCTTTCTTT
cdr3_aa: CASSSRQGADTEAFF

d_call: -
clone_size: few
j_call: TRBJ1-5
cdr3_length: 16
v_call: TRBV28
cdr3_nt: TGTGCCAGCAGTCGAAGTGGGGGACATCCTAGAGGGCCCCAGCATTTT
cdr3_aa: CASSRSGGHPRGPQHF

d_call: TRBD1
clone_size: -
j_call: TRBJ1-1
cdr3_length: 14
v_call: TRBV7-2
cdr3_nt: TGTGCCAGCAGCCCCCAACCAGGACAGGGTGAAGCTTTCTTT
cdr3_aa: CASSPQPGQGEAFF

d_call: -
clone_size: -
j_call: TRBJ2-3
cdr3_length: 15
v_call: TRBV27
cdr3_nt: TGTGCCAGCAGTTTAAGCGCGCATAGCACAGATACGCAGTATTTT
cdr3_aa: CASSLSAHSTDTQYF

d_call: -
clone_size: -
j_call: TRBJ2-1
cdr3_length: 16
v_call: TRBV7-2
cdr3_nt: TGTGCCAGCAGCTTAGTGGCGGGGTATAGCGTCAATGAGCAGTTCTTC
cdr3_aa: CASSLVAGYSVNEQFF

d_call: TRBD1
clone_size: few
j_call: TRBJ2-1
cdr3_length: 11
v_call: TRBV2
cdr3_nt: TGTGCCATCCTACAGGGGAATGAGCAGTTCTTC
cdr3_aa: CAILQGNEQFF

d_call: TRBD1
clone_size: few
j_call: TRBJ2-7
cdr3_length: 14
v_call: TRBV29-1
cdr3_nt: TGCAGCGGCAGAGGACAGGGGGCATTCGGCGAGCAGTACTTC
cdr3_aa: CSGRGQGAFGEQYF

d_call: TRBD1
clone_size: -
j_call: TRBJ1-2
cdr3_length: 15
v_call: TRBV7-3
cdr3_nt: TGTGCCAGCAGCATAAACTGGGACAGTGGCTATGGCTACACCTTC
cdr3_aa: CASSINWDSGYGYTF

d_call: -
clone_size: -
j_call: TRBJ2-7
cdr3_length: 13
v_call: TRBV7-9
cdr3_nt: TGTGCCAGCAGCTTAGACTCCCGGGACGAGCAGTACTTC
cdr3_aa: CASSLDSRDEQYF

d_call: -
clone_size: -
j_call: TRBJ2-5
cdr3_length: 13
v_call: TRBV6-1
cdr3_nt: TGTGCCAGCACGGGACACCTACAAGAGACCCAGTACTTC
cdr3_aa: CASTGHLQETQYF

d_call: TRBD1
clone_size: -
j_call: TRBJ2-7
cdr3_length: 14
v_call: TRBV10-3
cdr3_nt: TGTGCCATCAGTAGGGACAGGGTAGTCGACGAGCAGTACTTC
cdr3_aa: CAISRDRVVDEQYF

d_call: -
clone_size: -
j_call: TRBJ1-2
cdr3_length: 14
v_call: TRBV9
cdr3_nt: TGTGCCAGCAGCGTACAGGCCTCTAACTATGGCTACACCTTC
cdr3_aa: CASSVQASNYGYTF

d_call: TRBD1
clone_size: few
j_call: TRBJ1-2
cdr3_length: 12
v_call: TRBV28
cdr3_nt: TGTGCCATCTGGACAGGCAACTATGGCTACACCTTC
cdr3_aa: CAIWTGNYGYTF

d_call: -
clone_size: -
j_call: TRBJ1-2
cdr3_length: 16
v_call: TRBV6-6
cdr3_nt: TGTGCCAGCAGTTACTCGATGAATCAGAAGAACTATGGCTACACCTTC
cdr3_aa: CASSYSMNQKNYGYTF

d_call: -
clone_size: few
j_call: TRBJ2-7
cdr3_length: 13
v_call: TRBV29-1
cdr3_nt: TGCAGCGTTGATCGCGGGATTGAGGCCGAGCAGTACTTC
cdr3_aa: CSVDRGIEAEQYF

d_call: TRBD1
clone_size: -
j_call: TRBJ2-2
cdr3_length: 15
v_call: TRBV25-1
cdr3_nt: TGTGCCAGCAAAGCGGGGACAGGGGCGAGCGGGGAGCTGTTTTTT
cdr3_aa: CASKAGTGASGELFF

d_call: TRBD2
clone_size: few
j_call: TRBJ2-3
cdr3_length: 15
v_call: TRBV18
cdr3_nt: TGTGCCAGCTCACCGAGCGGGGGGCGCACAGATACGCAGTATTTT
cdr3_aa: CASSPSGGRTDTQYF

d_call: TRBD2
clone_size: -
j_call: TRBJ2-1
cdr3_length: 15
v_call: TRBV9
cdr3_nt: TGTGCCAGCAGCGTAGCTCCTAGCGGCAGCAATGAGCAGTTCTTC
cdr3_aa: CASSVAPSGSNEQFF

d_call: -
clone_size: few
j_call: TRBJ2-7
cdr3_length: 16
v_call: TRBV15
cdr3_nt: TGTGCCACCAGCAGAGATACGGACACCGTCGGCTACGAGCAGTACTTC
cdr3_aa: CATSRDTDTVGYEQYF

d_call: TRBD2
clone_size: -
j_call: TRBJ2-7
cdr3_length: 14
v_call: TRBV5-6
cdr3_nt: TGTGCCAGCAGCTTGGATAGCGGGGGGCAAGAGCAGTACTTC
cdr3_aa: CASSLDSGGQEQYF

d_call: -
clone_size: -
j_call: TRBJ2-2
cdr3_length: 15
v_call: TRBV5-1
cdr3_nt: TGCGCCAGCAGCTTGGAACAGGCGAACACCGGGGAGCTGTTTTTT
cdr3_aa: CASSLEQANTGELFF

d_call: -
clone_size: few
j_call: TRBJ2-1
cdr3_length: 13
v_call: TRBV29-1
cdr3_nt: TGCAGCGTAGCCTTTTTCGAAACCAATGAGCAGTTCTTC
cdr3_aa: CSVAFFETNEQFF

d_call: -
clone_size: -
j_call: TRBJ2-3
cdr3_length: 15
v_call: TRBV18
cdr3_nt: TGTGCCAGCTCTTATTCAGGGGACCTCACAGATACGCAGTATTTT
cdr3_aa: CASSYSGDLTDTQYF

d_call: TRBD1
clone_size: few
j_call: TRBJ1-1
cdr3_length: 15
v_call: TRBV29-1
cdr3_nt: TGCAGCGTTGGACAGGGTTGGGGGATGAACACTGAAGCTTTCTTT
cdr3_aa: CSVGQGWGMNTEAFF

d_call: -
clone_size: -
j_call: TRBJ2-1
cdr3_length: 14
v_call: TRBV6-1
cdr3_nt: TGTGCCAGCAGTGAAGTCGGGAGAGGCAATGAGCAGTTCTTC
cdr3_aa: CASSEVGRGNEQFF